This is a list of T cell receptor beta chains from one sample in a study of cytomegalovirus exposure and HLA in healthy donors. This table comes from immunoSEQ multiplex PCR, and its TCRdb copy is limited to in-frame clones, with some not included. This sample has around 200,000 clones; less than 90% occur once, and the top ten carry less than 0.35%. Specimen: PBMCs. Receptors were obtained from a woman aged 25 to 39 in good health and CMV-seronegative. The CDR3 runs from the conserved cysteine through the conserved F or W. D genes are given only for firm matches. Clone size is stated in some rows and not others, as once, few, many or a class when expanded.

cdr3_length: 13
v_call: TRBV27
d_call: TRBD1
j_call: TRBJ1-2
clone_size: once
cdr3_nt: TGTGCCAGCAGTCCTGACAGGGGGCTTGTCTACACCTTC
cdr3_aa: CASSPDRGLVYTF

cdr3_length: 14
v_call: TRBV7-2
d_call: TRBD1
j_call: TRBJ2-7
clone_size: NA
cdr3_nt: TGTGCCAGCAGCTTTACTCCAGGGGGTGGCGAGCAGTACTTC
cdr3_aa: CASSFTPGGGEQYF

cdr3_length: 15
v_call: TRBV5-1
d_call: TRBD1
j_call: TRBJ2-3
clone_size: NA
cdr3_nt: TGCGCCAGCACCATACAGGGGGCGAACACAGATACGCAGTATTTT
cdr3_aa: CASTIQGANTDTQYF

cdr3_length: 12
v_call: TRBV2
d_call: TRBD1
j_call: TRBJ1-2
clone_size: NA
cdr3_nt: TGTGCCAGCAAAAGGGACAGCTATGGCTACACCTTC
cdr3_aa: CASKRDSYGYTF

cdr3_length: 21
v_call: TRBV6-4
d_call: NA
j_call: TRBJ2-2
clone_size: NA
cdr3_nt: TGTGCCAGCAGTGACTCGAAAAGGAGGGCCTCCGGGGCCAAAGGATCCGGGGAGCTGTTTTTT
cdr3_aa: CASSDSKRRASGAKGSGELFF

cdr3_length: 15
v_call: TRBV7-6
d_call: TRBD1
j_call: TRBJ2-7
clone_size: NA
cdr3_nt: TGTGCCAGCAGCAGAGACACAGGGGTCCCCTACGAGCAGTACTTC
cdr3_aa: CASSRDTGVPYEQYF

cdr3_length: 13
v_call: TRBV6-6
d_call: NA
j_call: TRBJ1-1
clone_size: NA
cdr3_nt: TGTGCCAGCAGCCCCGGGGGATGGACTGAAGCTTTCTTT
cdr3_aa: CASSPGGWTEAFF

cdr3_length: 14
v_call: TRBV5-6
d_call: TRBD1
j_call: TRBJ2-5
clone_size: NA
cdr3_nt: TGTGCCAGCAGCACCAAGACAGGGGGAGAGACCCAGTACTTC
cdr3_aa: CASSTKTGGETQYF

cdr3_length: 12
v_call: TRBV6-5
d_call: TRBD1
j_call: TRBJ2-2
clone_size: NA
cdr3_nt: TGTGCCACACAGGGGAATACCGGGGAGCTGTTTTTT
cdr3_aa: CATQGNTGELFF

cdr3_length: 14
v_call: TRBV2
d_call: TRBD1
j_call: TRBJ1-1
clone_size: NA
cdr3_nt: TGTGCCAGCTCCCTGGGGGGACAGGGTTCCCGGGCTTTCTTT
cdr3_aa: CASSLGGQGSRAFF

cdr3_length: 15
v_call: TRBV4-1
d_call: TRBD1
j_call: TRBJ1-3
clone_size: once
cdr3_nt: TGCGCCAGCAGCCGGGACAGGGGTTATGGAAACACCATATATTTT
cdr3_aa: CASSRDRGYGNTIYF

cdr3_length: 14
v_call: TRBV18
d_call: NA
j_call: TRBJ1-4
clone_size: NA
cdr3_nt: TGTGCCACCGTGGGCATCCCTGGTAATGAAAAACTGTTTTTT
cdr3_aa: CATVGIPGNEKLFF

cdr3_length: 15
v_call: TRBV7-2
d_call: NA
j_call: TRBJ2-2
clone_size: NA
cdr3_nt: TGTGCCAGCAGCCCCGGGACTCTGGGCACCGGGGAGCTGTTTTTT
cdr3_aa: CASSPGTLGTGELFF

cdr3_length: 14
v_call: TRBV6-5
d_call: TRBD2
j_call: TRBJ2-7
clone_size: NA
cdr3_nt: TGTGCCAGCAGGGGGACTAGCGGGATCGTCGAGCAGTACTTC
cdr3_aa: CASRGTSGIVEQYF

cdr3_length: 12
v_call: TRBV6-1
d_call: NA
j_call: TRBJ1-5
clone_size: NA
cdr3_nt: TGTGCCAGCAGTGACGTAGTTCAGCCCCAGCATTTT
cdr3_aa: CASSDVVQPQHF

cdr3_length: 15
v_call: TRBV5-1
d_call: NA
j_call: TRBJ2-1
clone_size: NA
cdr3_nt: TGCGCCAGCAGCACCAGTAACGGAGTCGGCGATGAGCAGTTCTTC
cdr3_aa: CASSTSNGVGDEQFF

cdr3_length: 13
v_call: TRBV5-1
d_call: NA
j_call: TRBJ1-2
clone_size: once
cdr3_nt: TGCGCCAGCAGCCTAGCGGACAGTGCTGGCTACACCTTC
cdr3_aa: CASSLADSAGYTF

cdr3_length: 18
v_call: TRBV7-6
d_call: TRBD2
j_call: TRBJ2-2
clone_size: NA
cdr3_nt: TGTGCCAGCAGCTTAGTGACTAGCGGGGGGGCGTACACCGGGGAGCTGTTTTTT
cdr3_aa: CASSLVTSGGAYTGELFF

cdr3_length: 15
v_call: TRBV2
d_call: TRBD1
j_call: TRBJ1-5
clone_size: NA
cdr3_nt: TGTGCCAGCAGCCTCAGACAGGGTTTCAATCAGCCCCAGCATTTT
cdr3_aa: CASSLRQGFNQPQHF

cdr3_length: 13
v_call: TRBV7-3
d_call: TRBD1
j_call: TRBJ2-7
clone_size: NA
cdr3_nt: TGTGCCAGCAGCGTGACAGGGGGCTACGAGCAGTACTTC
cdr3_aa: CASSVTGGYEQYF

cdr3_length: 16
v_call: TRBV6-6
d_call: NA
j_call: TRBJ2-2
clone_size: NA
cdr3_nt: TGTGCCAGCAGTTACTCCGGGACAATGACGACCGGGGAGCTGTTTTTT
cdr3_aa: CASSYSGTMTTGELFF

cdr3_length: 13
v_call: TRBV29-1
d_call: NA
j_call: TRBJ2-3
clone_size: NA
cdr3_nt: TGCAGCGTTGGGGGCGGGGACCTTAATACGCAGTATTTT
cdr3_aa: CSVGGGDLNTQYF

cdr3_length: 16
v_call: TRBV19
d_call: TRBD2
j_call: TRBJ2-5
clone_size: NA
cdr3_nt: TGTGCCAGTAGTGACACCCTAGCGGGAGGGCGGAAGACCCAGTACTTC
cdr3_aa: CASSDTLAGGRKTQYF

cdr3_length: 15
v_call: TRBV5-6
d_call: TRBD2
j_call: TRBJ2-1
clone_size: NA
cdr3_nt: TGTGCCAGCAGCTCCTCCCTAGCGGGGGGGAATGAGCAGTTCTTC
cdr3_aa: CASSSSLAGGNEQFF

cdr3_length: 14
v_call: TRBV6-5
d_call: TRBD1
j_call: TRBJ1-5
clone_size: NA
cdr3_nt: TGTGCCAGCAGTCCCGGACAGGCCAATCAGCCCCAGCATTTT
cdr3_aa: CASSPGQANQPQHF

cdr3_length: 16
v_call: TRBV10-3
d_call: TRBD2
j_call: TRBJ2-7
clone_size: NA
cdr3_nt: TGTGCCATCAGTGACCCTGGACTAGCGGGATATTACGAGCAGTACTTC
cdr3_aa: CAISDPGLAGYYEQYF

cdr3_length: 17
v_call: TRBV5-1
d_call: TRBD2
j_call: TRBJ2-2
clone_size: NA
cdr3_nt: TGCGCCAGCAGCTTGGAGTCTAGCGGGGGAGGAACCGGGGAGCTGTTTTTT
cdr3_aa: CASSLESSGGGTGELFF

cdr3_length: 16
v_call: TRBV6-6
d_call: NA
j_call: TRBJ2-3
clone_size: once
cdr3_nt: TGTGCCAGCAGCACCCAGGGAGGATATCGCACAGATACGCAGTATTTT
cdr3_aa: CASSTQGGYRTDTQYF

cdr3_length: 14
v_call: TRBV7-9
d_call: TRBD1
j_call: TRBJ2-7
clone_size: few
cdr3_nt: TGTGCCAGCAGCTTACAGGGGGAGACCTACGAGCAGTACTTC
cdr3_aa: CASSLQGETYEQYF

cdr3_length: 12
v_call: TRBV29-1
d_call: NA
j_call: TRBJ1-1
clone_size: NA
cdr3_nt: TGCAGCGTTGAAAGAGATTCCACTGAAGCTTTCTTT
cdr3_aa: CSVERDSTEAFF

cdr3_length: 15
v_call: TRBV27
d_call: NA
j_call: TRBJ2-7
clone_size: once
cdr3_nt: TGTGCCAGCAGTTCCTACCGGGACACCACCTACGAGCAGTACTTC
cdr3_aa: CASSSYRDTTYEQYF

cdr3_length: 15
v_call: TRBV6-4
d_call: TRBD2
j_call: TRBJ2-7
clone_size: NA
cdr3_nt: TGTGCCAGCAGTGAGACTAGCGGGAGCTCCTACGAGCAGTACTTC
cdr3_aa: CASSETSGSSYEQYF

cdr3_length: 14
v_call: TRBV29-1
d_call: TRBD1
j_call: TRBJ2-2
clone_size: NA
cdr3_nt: TGCAGCGCCCAGACAGGGATGGACACCGGGGAGCTGTTTTTT
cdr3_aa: CSAQTGMDTGELFF

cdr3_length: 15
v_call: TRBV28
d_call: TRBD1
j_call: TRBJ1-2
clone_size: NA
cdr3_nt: TGTGCCAGCAGTGGCGGGACAGGGGGTATCTATGGCTACACCTTC
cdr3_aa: CASSGGTGGIYGYTF

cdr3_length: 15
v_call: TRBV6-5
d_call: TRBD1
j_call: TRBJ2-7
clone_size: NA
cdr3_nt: TGTGCCAGCAGTTACTCGCCACAGGGGGGCTACGAGCAGTACTTC
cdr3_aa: CASSYSPQGGYEQYF

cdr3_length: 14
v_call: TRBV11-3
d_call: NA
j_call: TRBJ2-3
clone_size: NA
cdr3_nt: TGTGCCAGCAGCCGGGGTTCGACCACAGATACGCAGTATTTT
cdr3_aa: CASSRGSTTDTQYF

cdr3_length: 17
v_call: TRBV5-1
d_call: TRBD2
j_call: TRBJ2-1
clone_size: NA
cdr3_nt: TGCGCCAGCAGCCTGGGACTAGCGGGAGTGAGAATTAATGAGCAGTTCTTC
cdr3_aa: CASSLGLAGVRINEQFF

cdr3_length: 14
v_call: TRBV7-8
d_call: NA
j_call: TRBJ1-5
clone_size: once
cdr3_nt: TGTGCCAGCAGCCAGGACAGCTACAATCAGCCCCAGCATTTT
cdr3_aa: CASSQDSYNQPQHF

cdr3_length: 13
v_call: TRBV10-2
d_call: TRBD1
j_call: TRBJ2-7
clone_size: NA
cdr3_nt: TGCGCCAGCAGTGTTAGGACAGGAGGCGAGCAGTACTTC
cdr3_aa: CASSVRTGGEQYF

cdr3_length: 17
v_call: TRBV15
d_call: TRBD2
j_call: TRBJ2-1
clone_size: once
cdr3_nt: TGTGCCACCAGCAGGGGACGGACTAGCGGCATGAACAATGAGCAGTTCTTC
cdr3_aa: CATSRGRTSGMNNEQFF

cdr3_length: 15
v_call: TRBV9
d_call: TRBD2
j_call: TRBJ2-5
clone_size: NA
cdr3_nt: TGTGCCAGCAGCGTAGGGGGGGGGAGCTCCGAGACCCAGTACTTC
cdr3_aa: CASSVGGGSSETQYF

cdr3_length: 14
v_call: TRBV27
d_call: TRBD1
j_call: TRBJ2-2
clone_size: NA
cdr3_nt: TGTGCCACCACGGACAGGCCTAACACCGGGGAGCTGTTTTTT
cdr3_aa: CATTDRPNTGELFF

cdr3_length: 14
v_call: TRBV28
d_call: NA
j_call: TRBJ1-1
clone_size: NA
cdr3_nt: TGTGCCAGCAGCTCCCCCGGCAGGGAGGCTGAAGCTTTCTTT
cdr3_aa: CASSSPGREAEAFF

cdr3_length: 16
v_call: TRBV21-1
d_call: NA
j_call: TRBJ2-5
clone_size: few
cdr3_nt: TGTGCCAGCAGCAGGCGGACTAGCGGGACTCAAGAGACCCAGTACTTC
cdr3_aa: CASSRRTSGTQETQYF

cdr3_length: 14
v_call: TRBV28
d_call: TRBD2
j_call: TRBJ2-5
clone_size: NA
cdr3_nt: TGTGCCAGCAGGCTTAGCGGGGCACAAGAGACCCAGTACTTC
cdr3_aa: CASRLSGAQETQYF

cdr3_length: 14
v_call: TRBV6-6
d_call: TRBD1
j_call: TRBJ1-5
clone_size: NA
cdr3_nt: TGTGCCAGCAGTTACGGACAGGGAGGTCAGCCCCAGCATTTT
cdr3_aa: CASSYGQGGQPQHF

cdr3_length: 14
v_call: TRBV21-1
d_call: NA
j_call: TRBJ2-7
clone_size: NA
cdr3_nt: TGTGCCAGCAGCAAGGGCCCTACTTCCTACGAGCAGTACTTC
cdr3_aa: CASSKGPTSYEQYF

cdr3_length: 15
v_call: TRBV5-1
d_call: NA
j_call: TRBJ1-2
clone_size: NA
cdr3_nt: TGCGCCAGCAGGGGGTCAACAGGGCTGAACTATGGCTACACCTTC
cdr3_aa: CASRGSTGLNYGYTF

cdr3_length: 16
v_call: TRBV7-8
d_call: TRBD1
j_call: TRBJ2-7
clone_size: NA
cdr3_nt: TGTGCCAGCAGCCTATACTACAGGGGGCGCGAGTACGAGCAGTACTTC
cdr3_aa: CASSLYYRGREYEQYF

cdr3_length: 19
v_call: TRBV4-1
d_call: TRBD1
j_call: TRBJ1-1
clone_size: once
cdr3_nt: TGCGCCAGCAGCCCTACGCCCGGGACAGGGGAAGTAAGGAACACTGAAGCTTTCTTT
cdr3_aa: CASSPTPGTGEVRNTEAFF

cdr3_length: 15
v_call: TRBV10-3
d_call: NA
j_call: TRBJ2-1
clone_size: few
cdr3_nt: TGTGCCATCAGTGAGGCCCTAACCTTAAACAATGAGCAGTTCTTC
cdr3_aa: CAISEALTLNNEQFF

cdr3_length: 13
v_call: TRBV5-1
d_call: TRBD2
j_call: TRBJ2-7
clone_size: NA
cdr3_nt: TGCGCCAGCAGCCAAAGACTAGCCGGAGAGCAGTACTTC
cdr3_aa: CASSQRLAGEQYF

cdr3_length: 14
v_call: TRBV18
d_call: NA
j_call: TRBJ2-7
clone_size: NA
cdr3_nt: TGTGCCAGCTCACCGAACGCCGGGGACTACGAGCAGTACTTC
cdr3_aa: CASSPNAGDYEQYF

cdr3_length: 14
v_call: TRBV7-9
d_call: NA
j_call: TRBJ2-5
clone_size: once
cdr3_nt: TGTGCCAGCAGCGCCGGAGGGAGTTCAGAGACCCAGTACTTC
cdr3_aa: CASSAGGSSETQYF

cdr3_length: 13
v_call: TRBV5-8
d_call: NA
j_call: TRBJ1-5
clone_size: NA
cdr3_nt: TGTGCCAGCAGCTCGGGGAGCAATCAGCCCCAGCATTTT
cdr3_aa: CASSSGSNQPQHF